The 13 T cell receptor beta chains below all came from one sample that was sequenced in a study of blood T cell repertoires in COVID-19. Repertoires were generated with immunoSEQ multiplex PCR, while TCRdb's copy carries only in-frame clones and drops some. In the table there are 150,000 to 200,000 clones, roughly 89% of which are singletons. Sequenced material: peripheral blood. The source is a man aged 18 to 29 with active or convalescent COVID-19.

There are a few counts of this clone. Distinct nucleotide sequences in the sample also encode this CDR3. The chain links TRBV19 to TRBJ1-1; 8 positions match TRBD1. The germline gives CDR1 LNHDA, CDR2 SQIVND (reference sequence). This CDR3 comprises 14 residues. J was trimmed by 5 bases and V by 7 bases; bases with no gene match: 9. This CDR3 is CASTPGTGGTEAFF. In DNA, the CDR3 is TGTGCCAGTACCCCAGGAACAGGGGGGACTGAAGCTTTCTTT. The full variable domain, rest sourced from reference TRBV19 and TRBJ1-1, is DGGITQSPKYLFRKEGQNVTLSCEQNLNHDAMYWYRQDPGQGLRLIYYSQIVNDFQKGDIAEGYSVSREKKESFPLTVTSAQKNPTAFYLCASTPGTGGTEAFFGQGTRLTVV.

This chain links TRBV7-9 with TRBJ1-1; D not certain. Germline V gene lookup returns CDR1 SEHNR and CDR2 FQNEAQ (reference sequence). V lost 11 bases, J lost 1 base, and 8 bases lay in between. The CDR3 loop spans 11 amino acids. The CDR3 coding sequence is TGTGCCGCGGGTGAGAACACTGAAGCTTTCTTT. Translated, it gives CAAGENTEAFF.

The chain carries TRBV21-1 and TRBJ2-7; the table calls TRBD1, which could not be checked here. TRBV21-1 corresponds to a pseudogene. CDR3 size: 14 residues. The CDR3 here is CASSKPGTGDEQYV. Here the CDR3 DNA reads TGTGCCAGCAGCAAACCCGGGACAGGGGACGAGCAGTACGTC.

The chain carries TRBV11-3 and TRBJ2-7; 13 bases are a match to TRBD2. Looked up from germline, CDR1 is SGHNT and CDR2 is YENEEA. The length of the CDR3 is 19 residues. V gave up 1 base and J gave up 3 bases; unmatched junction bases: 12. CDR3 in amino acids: CASSLVRLAGGPSFYEQYF. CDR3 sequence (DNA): TGTGCCAGCAGCTTAGTAAGACTAGCGGGAGGACCTTCTTTCTACGAGCAGTACTTC.

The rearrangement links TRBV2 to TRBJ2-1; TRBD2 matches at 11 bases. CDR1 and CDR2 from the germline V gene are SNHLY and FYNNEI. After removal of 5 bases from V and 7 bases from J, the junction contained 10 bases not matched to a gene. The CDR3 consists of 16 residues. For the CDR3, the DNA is TGTGCCAGCAGTCCCGATCTAGCGGGAGGCCGGAATGAGCAGTTCTTC. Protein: CASSPDLAGGRNEQFF.

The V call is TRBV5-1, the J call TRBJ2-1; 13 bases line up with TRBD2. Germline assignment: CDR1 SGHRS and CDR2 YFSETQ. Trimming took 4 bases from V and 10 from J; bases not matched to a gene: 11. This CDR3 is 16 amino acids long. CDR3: CASSPGTSGNVREQFF. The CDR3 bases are TGCGCCAGCAGCCCCGGGACTAGCGGGAACGTCAGGGAGCAGTTCTTC.

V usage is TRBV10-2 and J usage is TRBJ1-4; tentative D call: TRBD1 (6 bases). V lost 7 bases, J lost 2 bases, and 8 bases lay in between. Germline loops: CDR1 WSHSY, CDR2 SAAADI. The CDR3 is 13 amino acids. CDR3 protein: CASKGGTNEKLFF. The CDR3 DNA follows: TGCGCCAGCAAGGGGGGGACTAATGAAAAACTGTTTTTT.

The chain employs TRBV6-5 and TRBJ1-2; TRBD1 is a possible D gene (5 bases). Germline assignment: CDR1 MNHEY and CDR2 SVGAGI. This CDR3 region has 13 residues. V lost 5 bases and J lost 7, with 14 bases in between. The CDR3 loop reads CASSTGSYVGYTF. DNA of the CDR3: TGTGCCAGCAGTACAGGATCCTATGTTGGCTACACCTTC.

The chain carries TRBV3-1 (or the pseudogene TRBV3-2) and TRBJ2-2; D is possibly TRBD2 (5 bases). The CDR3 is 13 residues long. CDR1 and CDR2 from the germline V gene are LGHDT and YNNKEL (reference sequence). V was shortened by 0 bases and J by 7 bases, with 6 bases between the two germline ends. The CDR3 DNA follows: TGTGCCAGCAGCCAAGATCGGGGCGGGGAGCTGTTTTTT. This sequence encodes CASSQDRGGELFF.

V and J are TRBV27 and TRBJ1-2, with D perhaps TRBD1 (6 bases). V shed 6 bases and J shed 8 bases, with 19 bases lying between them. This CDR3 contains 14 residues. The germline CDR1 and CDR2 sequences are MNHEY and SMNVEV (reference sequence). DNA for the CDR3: TGTGCCAGCAGCGTGACATTAGGGGGAGGGGGCTACACCTTC. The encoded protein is CASSVTLGGGGYTF.

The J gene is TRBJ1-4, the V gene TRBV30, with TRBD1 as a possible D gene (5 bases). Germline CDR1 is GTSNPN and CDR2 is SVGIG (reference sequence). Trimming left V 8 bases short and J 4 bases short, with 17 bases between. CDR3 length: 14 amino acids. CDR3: CAAQGGGLNEKLFF. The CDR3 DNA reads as TGTGCCGCGCAGGGTGGGGGACTTAATGAAAAACTGTTTTTT.

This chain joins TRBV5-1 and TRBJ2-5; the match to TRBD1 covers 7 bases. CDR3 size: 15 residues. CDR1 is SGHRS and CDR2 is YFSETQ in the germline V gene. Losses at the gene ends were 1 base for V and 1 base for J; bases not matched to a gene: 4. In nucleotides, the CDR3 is TGCGCCAGCAGCTTGACAGGGGTGACCCAAGAGACCCAGTACTTC. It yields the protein CASSLTGVTQETQYF. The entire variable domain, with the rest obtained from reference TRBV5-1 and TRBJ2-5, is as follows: KAGVTQTPRYLIKTRGQQVTLSCSPISGHRSVSWYQQTPGQGLQFLFEYFSETQRNKGNFPGRFSGRQFSNSRSEMNVSTLELGDSALYLCASSLTGVTQETQYFGPGTRLLVL.

DNA of the CDR3: TGTGCCAGCAGCTTAACAGGGGACTCCTACAATGAGCAGTTCTTC. Its translation is CASSLTGDSYNEQFF. This chain uses TRBV7-2 with TRBJ2-1; 7 nucleotides align to TRBD1. This CDR3 spans 15 amino acids. In germline, CDR1 is SGHTA, CDR2 FQGNSA. With 2 bases clipped from V and 0 bases from J, the junction kept 1 base outside the gene matches.